This is a list of T cell receptor beta chains from one sample in a study of PD-L1 blockade in urothelial cancer. Clones were read by immunoSEQ multiplex PCR, and TCRdb kept only the in-frame ones, dropping some. The table lists 25,000 to 40,000 clones, around 84% of them singletons, with 30% in the top ten. The specimen comprised PBMCs, sampled around atezolizumab (anti-PD-L1) treatment. These receptors were taken from a man aged 60 to 75 with urothelial cancer. Both conserved end residues are trimmed from each CDR3.

>TRBJ1-4|TRBV5-4
ASSFSGHDEKLF
>TRBJ2-5|TRBV7-2
ASSLESGRRGRGETQY
>TRBJ2-7|TRBV6-1
ASSDLGHYEQY
>TRBJ2-5|TRBV19
ASSRMKLAGETQY
>TRBJ2-1|TRBV19
ASSIDPGSVYNEQF
>TRBJ2-7|TRBV14
ASSHRRTSGRAVHEQY
>TRBJ2-3|TRBV19
ASSIVIGGRDTQY
>TRBJ1-1|TRBV9
ASSVAMNTEAF
>TRBJ2-5|TRBV7-9
ASSLGQERETQY
>TRBJ1-3|TRBV25-1
ASSGNRESLNTIY
>TRBJ2-3|TRBV10-1
ASNPPGGTVGKVYCTDTQY
>TRBJ1-1|TRBV19
ASSINSMNTEAF
>TRBJ2-7|TRBV2
ASRGTSSDKVYEQY
>TRBJ2-2|TRBV6-6
ASIRLAGAFAGELF
>TRBJ2-3|TRBV29-1
SVEDRDRGADTQY
>TRBJ2-3|TRBV18
ASSPLWSAGNTDTQY
>TRBJ1-2|TRBV5-1
ASSLDRVRDGYT
>TRBJ1-1|TRBV5-1
ASSAGQGTKAF
>TRBJ1-2|TRBV5-5
ASSLRQAYGYT
>TRBJ1-5|TRBV5-1
ASSPGQNSNQPQH
>TRBJ2-3|TRBV6-1
ASSARQSQTDTQY
>TRBJ2-3|TRBV5-6
ASSQDRVDTQY
>TRBJ1-4|TRBV18
ASSPGQGNEKLF
>TRBJ2-7|TRBV11-2
ASSFLTSGRLSSYEQY
>TRBJ1-1|TRBV6-6
ASIPGNTEAF
>TRBJ1-1|TRBV6-1
ASSGRDNMNTEAF
>TRBJ2-2|TRBV7-2
ASSTTGTGITGELF
>TRBJ1-2|TRBV5-1
ASSLETGVYGYT
>TRBJ1-5|TRBV7-8
ASSETGAGYQPQH
>TRBJ1-5|TRBV21-1
ASKKVRGNQPQH
>TRBJ2-7|TRBV27
ASSPWATVTYEQY
>TRBJ1-6|TRBV4-2
ASSLLTGFSPLH
>TRBJ2-2|TRBV13
ASSFDRGNTGELF
>TRBJ1-2|TRBV5-1
ASSPTGTGYGYT
>TRBJ2-1|TRBV6-6
ASSGLTERYNEQF
>TRBJ1-5|TRBV14
ASSQGTGGNQPQH
>TRBJ2-1|TRBV7-9
ASSFGGSDNEQF
>TRBJ1-2|TRBV5-4
ASSSGTGIYGYT
>TRBJ2-1|TRBV2
ASRATSKYEQF
>TRBJ2-5|TRBV5-1
ASRERVRETQY
>TRBJ1-1|TRBV29-1
SALRGQDTEAF
>TRBJ2-1|TRBV14
ASSHSGGNEQF
>TRBJ2-7|TRBV21-1
ASSKTLGVTYEQY
>TRBJ2-3|TRBV5-5
ASRIAPGQPTDTQY
>TRBJ2-7|TRBV6-1
ASSEGQGGYEQY
>TRBJ1-2|TRBV19
ASSIMVTQVGVISGYT